This TCR beta chain was recorded in a study of T cell clones after liver transplantation. As for the study in general: Pre-transplant mixed lymphocyte reactions yielded third-party-reactive TCRbeta sequences as comparators for graft-donor-reactive sequences. Standard immunosuppression, with no induction, continued until 12-24 months after transplant. Samples came pre-transplant, pre-randomization before withdrawal, and post-randomization after withdrawal ended. Study results and limitations: Post-transplant, graft-donor-reactive CD4 TCRbeta sequences in blood dropped significantly in 5 of 8 subjects.

The CDR3 spans 11 residues. With 10 bases removed from V and 8 bases from J, the gap between germline ends came to 14 bases. CDR1 and CDR2 (germline): MDHEN, SYDVKM. Profiling relied on immunoSEQ multiplex PCR, and the TCRdb table lists in-frame clones only, not all of them. Here the sample spans fewer than 110,000 clones, approximately 79% being singletons. There are a few counts of this clone. Its antigen is as yet unknown. This sequence originates from a human patient who received a liver transplant. The T cells may come from the graft donor. The sequencing used CD4+ T cells from blood, collected approximately 45 months after liver transplant. This chain connects TRBV28 to TRBJ1-2; D not certain. In DNA, the CDR3 is TGTGCCAAATGGACGGGTGACGGCTACACCTTC. Translated: CAKWTGDGYTF.